This is a list of T cell receptor beta chains from one sample in a study of T cells after yellow fever vaccination. MiXCR was run by TCRdb on the 5' RACE reads, yielding one entry per CDR3 protein. This sample carries about 550,000 distinct CDR3 sequences, 15% to 20% of them seen once, and the ten largest clones take 13% to 15%. Source: PBMCs, taken 15 days after the yellow fever booster vaccination. The receptors were sampled from a man aged 25-40 years who received the YFV17D yellow fever vaccine. The CDR3 runs from the conserved cysteine through the conserved F or W. D genes are given only for firm matches. A clone size is listed for some rows: how often the clone was seen (once, few, many), or a class if it is expanded.

V: TRBV6-6; J: TRBJ2-3; D: .; size: .; DNA: TGTGCCAGCATCGGGGAGGAAGCGCAGTATTTT; CDR3: CASIGEEAQYF
V: TRBV20-1; J: TRBJ2-3; D: .; size: few; DNA: TGCAGTGCTAGAAAACGGGCTAGCACAGATACGCAGTATTTT; CDR3: CSARKRASTDTQYF
V: TRBV7-9; J: TRBJ2-7; D: .; size: few; DNA: TGTGCCAGCAGCCACGGGACTCTTATAGAGCAGTACTTC; CDR3: CASSHGTLIEQYF
V: TRBV12-3/TRBV12-4; J: TRBJ2-7; D: .; size: few; DNA: TGTGCCAGCAGTTCCCAATCGGGGGCCTACGAGCAGTACTTC; CDR3: CASSSQSGAYEQYF
V: TRBV28; J: TRBJ2-1; D: TRBD2; size: .; DNA: TGTGCCAGCAGTTTATCTCTCCTAGCGGTGAGAGGTGAGCAGTTCTTC; CDR3: CASSLSLLAVRGEQFF
V: TRBV20-1; J: TRBJ2-7; D: TRBD2; size: .; DNA: TGCAGTGCTAGAGATCATCTTCGGCGGGGGGGTGGCGAGCAGTACTTC; CDR3: CSARDHLRRGGGEQYF
V: TRBV27; J: TRBJ2-7; D: TRBD1; size: few; DNA: TGTGCCAGCACCCATCCCGGGACAGGGGTGGCCTACGAGCAGTACTTC; CDR3: CASTHPGTGVAYEQYF
V: TRBV6-5; J: TRBJ2-6; D: .; size: .; DNA: TGTGCCAGCAGGACTCTGAGGGCCAACGTCCTGACTTTC; CDR3: CASRTLRANVLTF
V: TRBV5-1; J: TRBJ2-3; D: TRBD2; size: once; DNA: TGCGCCAGCAGCTTCGCTAGCGGGAACACAGATACGCAGTATTTT; CDR3: CASSFASGNTDTQYF
V: TRBV20-1; J: TRBJ2-7; D: TRBD2; size: few; DNA: TGCAGTGCCCCGGGACTAGCGGGAGAGCGAGTCTACGAGCAGTACTTC; CDR3: CSAPGLAGERVYEQYF
V: TRBV28; J: TRBJ2-6; D: .; size: .; DNA: TGTGCCAGCAGCCCGCCGCCAGGGCCCTCTGGGGCCAACGTCCTGACTTTC; CDR3: CASSPPPGPSGANVLTF
V: TRBV10-3; J: TRBJ2-3; D: TRBD1; size: .; DNA: TGTGCCATCAGAGCCGGGACAGGGTTCACAGATACGCAGTATTTT; CDR3: CAIRAGTGFTDTQYF
V: TRBV12-3/TRBV12-4; J: TRBJ2-1; D: .; size: .; DNA: TGTGCCAGCAGTGCCCCGGCGCGATCAGTAAATGAGCAGTTCTTC; CDR3: CASSAPARSVNEQFF
V: TRBV12-3/TRBV12-4; J: TRBJ2-2; D: .; size: .; DNA: TGTGCCAGCAGCCCAGGGGAATGGGCCGGGGAGCTGTTTTTT; CDR3: CASSPGEWAGELFF
V: TRBV7-2; J: TRBJ2-1; D: .; size: few; DNA: TGTGCCAGCAGTTTAGGTCCCTGGGATGAGCAGTTCTTC; CDR3: CASSLGPWDEQFF
V: TRBV10-3; J: TRBJ2-3; D: TRBD2; size: few; DNA: TGTGCCATCAGTTCGGGACTAGCGGGACCAAGTACGCAGTATTTT; CDR3: CAISSGLAGPSTQYF
V: TRBV30; J: TRBJ1-3; D: .; size: .; DNA: TGTGCCTGGCAGATTCCGGGGGCATTTGGAAACACCATATATTTT; CDR3: CAWQIPGAFGNTIYF
V: TRBV20-1; J: TRBJ2-5; D: TRBD2; size: .; DNA: TGCAGTGCTTGGACTAGCGGGAAGGAGACCCAGTACTTC; CDR3: CSAWTSGKETQYF
V: TRBV7-3; J: TRBJ1-1; D: .; size: .; DNA: TGTGCCAGCAGCTTAGAGCCCAACACTGAAGCTTTCTTT; CDR3: CASSLEPNTEAFF
V: TRBV29-1; J: TRBJ1-5; D: .; size: .; DNA: TGCAGCGTTGGGGGCAATAGCAATCAGCCCCAGCATTTT; CDR3: CSVGGNSNQPQHF
V: TRBV7-2; J: TRBJ2-3; D: .; size: once; DNA: TGTGCCAGCAGCACTACCCGGGACTCTTTCCCAGATACGCAGTATTTT; CDR3: CASSTTRDSFPDTQYF
V: TRBV7-9; J: TRBJ2-5; D: .; size: few; DNA: TGTGCCAGCAGCTTAGCTGGAGGGGGCCTACAAGAGACCCAGTACTTC; CDR3: CASSLAGGGLQETQYF
V: TRBV12-3/TRBV12-4; J: TRBJ2-7; D: .; size: few; DNA: TGTGCCAGCAGCCTTGGACGACAGCCTTCCCACGAGCAGTACTTC; CDR3: CASSLGRQPSHEQYF
V: TRBV20-1; J: TRBJ1-5; D: .; size: few; DNA: TGCAGTGCTAGGACAGGATCTAGCAATCAGCCCCAGCATTTT; CDR3: CSARTGSSNQPQHF
V: TRBV6-1; J: TRBJ2-2; D: .; size: few; DNA: TGTGCCAGCAACCACAGGGTCGGGGAGCTGTTTTTT; CDR3: CASNHRVGELFF
V: TRBV11-1; J: TRBJ2-3; D: TRBD2; size: few; DNA: TGTGCCAGCAGCGGCGGGAGAGATACGCAGTATTTT; CDR3: CASSGGRDTQYF
V: TRBV18; J: TRBJ2-7; D: TRBD2; size: .; DNA: TGTGCCAGCTCCCCTAGCGGAGGCACCTACGAGCAGTACTTC; CDR3: CASSPSGGTYEQYF
V: TRBV18; J: TRBJ2-1; D: TRBD2; size: .; DNA: TGTGCCAGCTGCCGAGCGGGAGTCGCCTACAATGAGCAGTTCTTC; CDR3: CASCRAGVAYNEQFF
V: TRBV10-3; J: TRBJ1-4; D: .; size: .; DNA: TGTGCCATCAGGGACTGGGGGAATGAAAAACTGTTTTTT; CDR3: CAIRDWGNEKLFF
V: TRBV7-2; J: TRBJ2-2; D: .; size: .; DNA: TGTGCCAGCAGCGATCGGCCCACCGGGGAGCTGTTTTTT; CDR3: CASSDRPTGELFF
V: TRBV11-2; J: TRBJ2-3; D: .; size: .; DNA: TGTGCCAGCAGCTCCCCCGGGGGTCGAATCAGCACAGATACGCAGTATTTT; CDR3: CASSSPGGRISTDTQYF
V: TRBV7-2; J: TRBJ1-1; D: .; size: few; DNA: TGTGCCAGCACCCTAGGGAGGGTAACCCAAGCTTTCTTT; CDR3: CASTLGRVTQAFF
V: TRBV7-3; J: TRBJ2-4; D: TRBD1; size: .; DNA: TGTGCCAGCTGTCCTGGACAGGGGTACATTCAGTACTTC; CDR3: CASCPGQGYIQYF
V: TRBV4-3; J: TRBJ2-7; D: .; size: .; DNA: TGCGCCAGCAGCCGTTCACCCGGACCGCGAGGAAGCGAGCAGTACTTC; CDR3: CASSRSPGPRGSEQYF
V: TRBV6-1; J: TRBJ2-4; D: TRBD2; size: .; DNA: TGTGCCAGCAGTGAAGCCCCAGTGAAAGCGGGAGGACTAGCCAAAAACATTCAGTACTTC; CDR3: CASSEAPVKAGGLAKNIQYF
V: TRBV12-3/TRBV12-4; J: TRBJ2-1; D: TRBD2; size: .; DNA: TGTGCCAGCAGTTTAGTTTTCGCGGGAGCACGTAATGAGCAGTTCTTC; CDR3: CASSLVFAGARNEQFF
V: TRBV4-2; J: TRBJ2-7; D: .; size: few; DNA: TGTGCCAGCAGCCAAGAATATGCGGCCGCTAGCTCCTACGAGCAGTACTTC; CDR3: CASSQEYAAASSYEQYF
V: TRBV5-1; J: TRBJ2-6; D: .; size: .; DNA: TGCGCCAGCAGCTTAGGCCCCTCCACGACTGGGGCCAACGTCCTGACTTTC; CDR3: CASSLGPSTTGANVLTF
V: TRBV6-2/TRBV6-3; J: TRBJ2-3; D: .; size: .; DNA: TGTGCCAGCAGTTACTCCCGATATACGCAGTATTTT; CDR3: CASSYSRYTQYF
V: TRBV10-3; J: TRBJ2-2; D: .; size: .; DNA: TGTGCCATCACCTTCCGGGACGGAGCGAACACCGGGGAGCTGTTTTTT; CDR3: CAITFRDGANTGELFF
V: TRBV13; J: TRBJ2-7; D: TRBD2; size: few; DNA: TGTGCCAGCACGGGGACTAGCCAGCCCTACGAGCAGTACTTC; CDR3: CASTGTSQPYEQYF
V: TRBV10-3; J: TRBJ2-1; D: TRBD2; size: .; DNA: TGTGCCATCAGTGGTACTAGCGGGAGTTTTGGTGAGCAGTTCTTC; CDR3: CAISGTSGSFGEQFF
V: TRBV4-3; J: TRBJ1-1; D: TRBD1; size: .; DNA: TGCGCCAGCAGCCGGGTTGAGGGACAGATGACTGAAGCTTTCTTT; CDR3: CASSRVEGQMTEAFF
V: TRBV7-3; J: TRBJ2-3; D: TRBD2; size: once; DNA: TGTGCCAGCAGCCAACTAGCGGCTGGAGATACGCAGTATTTT; CDR3: CASSQLAAGDTQYF
V: TRBV20-1; J: TRBJ2-7; D: TRBD2; size: .; DNA: TGCAGTGCTTACGGACTAGCGGGGAGCTCCTACGAGCAGTACTTC; CDR3: CSAYGLAGSSYEQYF
V: TRBV7-8; J: TRBJ2-2; D: .; size: .; DNA: TGTGCCAGTCAGAGGGTCGCGAACACCGGGGAGCTGTTTTTT; CDR3: CASQRVANTGELFF
V: TRBV4-3; J: TRBJ2-3; D: .; size: few; DNA: TGCGCCAGCAGCCAAGATGGAGCGGGCACAGATACGCAGTATTTT; CDR3: CASSQDGAGTDTQYF
V: TRBV27; J: TRBJ1-1; D: .; size: few; DNA: TGTGCCAGCAGTCCCCATCCGAACGGTGAAGCTTTCTTT; CDR3: CASSPHPNGEAFF
V: TRBV20-1; J: TRBJ2-7; D: .; size: few; DNA: TGCAGTGCTAGATTTGAGCGGGCTACCTACGAGCAGTACTTC; CDR3: CSARFERATYEQYF
V: TRBV20-1; J: TRBJ2-1; D: .; size: few; DNA: TGCAGTGCTTTCCTCGACAATGAGCAGTTCTTC; CDR3: CSAFLDNEQFF
V: TRBV6-2/TRBV6-3; J: TRBJ2-1; D: TRBD2; size: few; DNA: TGTGCCAGCAGTCGACTCGTCCTAGCGGGACCCTCCTACAATGAGCAGTTCTTC; CDR3: CASSRLVLAGPSYNEQFF
V: TRBV9; J: TRBJ2-5; D: .; size: .; DNA: TGTGCCAGCAGCGTAGGGAGCCTAGGGATGTCGGAGACCCAGTACTTC; CDR3: CASSVGSLGMSETQYF
V: TRBV11-2; J: TRBJ1-1; D: .; size: few; DNA: TGTGCCAGCAGCTGGGGGTTAGGGAGGGACACTGAAGCTTTCTTT; CDR3: CASSWGLGRDTEAFF
V: TRBV7-2; J: TRBJ2-1; D: .; size: .; DNA: TGTGCCAGCAGCTTAGGTATGGGAAATGAGCAGTTCTTC; CDR3: CASSLGMGNEQFF